The TCR beta chain under discussion was sequenced for a study of neurological immune-mediated disorders. The study's findings and limits: Healthy controls had more TCR clonal expansion than multiple sclerosis, which showed the least, whereas HTLV-1-associated myelopathy showed the most.

This clonotype was detected many times. Antigen specificity is unknown. TCRdb redid the calling of the 5' RACE reads with MiXCR, one entry per CDR3 protein. Among 87,000 or so distinct CDR3 sequences listed, around 3.5% were seen once. The clonotype comes from a woman aged 45-60 years with multiple sclerosis. Material: PBMCs.

The CDR3 here is CASSPKYSPFKETQYF. The CDR3 DNA reads as TGTGCCAGCAGCCCAAAGTACAGCCCCTTTAAAGAGACCCAGTACTTC. The chain couples TRBV7-6 to TRBJ2-5; D gene unclear. This CDR3 spans 16 amino acids. Germline CDR1 and CDR2: SGHVS and FNYEAQ. Deletions cut 5 bases from V and 3 bases from J, with 19 bases between. Combining the CDR3 with reference TRBV7-6 and TRBJ2-5 gives the whole variable domain GAGVSQSPRYKVTKRGQDVALRCDPISGHVSLYWYRQALGQGPEFLTYFNYEAQQDKSGLPNDRFSAERPEGSISTLTIQRTEQRDSAMYRCASSPKYSPFKETQYFGPGTRLLVL.